A selection of T cell receptor beta chains follows, all from one sample in a study of blood T cells in healthy people across ages. A single record per CDR3 protein comes from TCRdb applying MiXCR to the 5' RACE reads. The sample holds some 700,000 distinct CDR3 sequences, roughly 43% seen once. Source material: blood. Receptors originate from a woman aged 60-75 years in good health. Both conserved end residues are part of each CDR3. A D gene is named only where the DNA matches it firmly. A row's size may be missing; if present it is once, few, many or a size class.

j_call v_call clone_size d_call cdr3_nt cdr3_aa
TRBJ2-3 TRBV6-5 . . TGTGCCATCCGGGGCGCCGGCACAGATACGCAGTATTTT CAIRGAGTDTQYF
TRBJ2-4 TRBV7-8 . . TGTGCCAGCAGCTTGCGGATAGTACAGGCCAAAGGGAACATTCAGTACTTC CASSLRIVQAKGNIQYF
TRBJ2-3 TRBV20-1 . . TGCAGTGCCCTTTCGAATAAAGGCACAGATACGCAGTATTTT CSALSNKGTDTQYF
TRBJ2-2 TRBV4-2 . TRBD1 TGTGCCAGCAGCACAAGACAGGGGGCAGACACCGGGGAGCTGTTTTTT CASSTRQGADTGELFF
TRBJ1-2 TRBV6-6 few TRBD1 TGTGCCAGCAGTCAGGACAGGGAGGGCTACACCTTC CASSQDREGYTF
TRBJ2-1 TRBV9 . . TGTGCCAGCAGCGCGAACTATGAGCAGTTCTTC CASSANYEQFF
TRBJ1-6 TRBV20-1 . TRBD1 TGCAGTGCTAGAGATAACAGGGGTAATCGCTATAATTCACCCCTCCACTTT CSARDNRGNRYNSPLHF
TRBJ2-7 TRBV6-2/TRBV6-3 . TRBD2 TGTGCCACTCACCCCGCGGGACTAGCGGGGAGCTCCTACGAGCAGTACTTC CATHPAGLAGSSYEQYF
TRBJ2-3 TRBV10-3 few TRBD2 TGTGCCATCAGTGGTAGCGGGAGGACCACCAGCACAGATACGCAGTATTTT CAISGSGRTTSTDTQYF
TRBJ2-1 TRBV10-3 . TRBD2 TGTGCCATCAGTGAAGATCAGCGGGGGGATGGGAATGAGCAGTTCTTC CAISEDQRGDGNEQFF
TRBJ2-7 TRBV20-1 . TRBD2 TGCAGTGCTAGCCAGGGACTAGCTTACGAGCAGTACTTC CSASQGLAYEQYF
TRBJ1-2 TRBV11-2 . . TGTGCCAGCAGCTTAGGGACGTCCGGGGATGGCTACACCTTC CASSLGTSGDGYTF